This T cell receptor (beta chain) came from a study of blood T cell repertoires in COVID-19. V lost 0 bases, J lost 2 bases, and 11 bases lay in between. From germline, CDR1 is LNHNV and CDR2 YYDKDF (reference sequence). CDR3 length: 15 residues. The repertoire was sequenced with immunoSEQ multiplex PCR; TCRdb's copy has only in-frame clones and lacks some. The table includes 350,000 or so clones, 87% detected once. The sequenced material came from peripheral blood. The gene calls are TRBV15 and TRBJ2-7; tentatively, D is TRBD2 (6 bases). The TCR originated in a woman aged 25 to 39 with COVID-19, enrolled during active disease. The CDR3 is CATSRELADAYEQYF. CDR3 DNA: TGTGCCACCAGCAGAGAATTAGCGGATGCCTACGAGCAGTACTTC.